These T cell receptor beta chains were read from a single sample in a study of blood T cell repertoires in COVID-19. The data were produced by immunoSEQ multiplex PCR, yet TCRdb's version contains in-frame clones alone and is incomplete. This table holds 350,000 to 400,000 clones, about 87% found once. Source material: PBMCs or T cells enriched from blood (not recorded which). Receptor source: a man aged 35-49 years in a cohort exposed to, infected with or recovered from COVID-19 (not recorded which). Both conserved end residues are part of each CDR3. Each record gives: V gene, J gene, clone size, D gene, CDR3 protein, CDR3 DNA. D genes are given only for firm matches. Clone size is shown for a subset of rows, as once, few, many or a class of expanded clone.

>TRBV6-5|TRBJ2-5|-|-
CASSDRYQETQYF
TGTGCCAGCAGCGACAGGTACCAAGAGACCCAGTACTTC
>TRBV4-1|TRBJ2-7|-|-
CASSLIGIPLREQYF
TGCGCCAGCAGCCTAATCGGGATCCCTCTCCGCGAGCAGTACTTC
>TRBV10-3|TRBJ2-7|-|-
CAISDHRVPYEQYF
TGTGCCATCAGTGACCACAGGGTCCCCTACGAGCAGTACTTC
>TRBV3-1/TRBV3-2|TRBJ2-3|few|-
CASSNGRGADTQYF
TGTGCCAGCAGCAACGGCCGAGGCGCAGATACGCAGTATTTT
>TRBV11-2|TRBJ2-1|-|TRBD2
CASSLSHFSGSEQFF
TGTGCCAGCAGCCTTTCTCATTTTAGCGGGAGCGAGCAGTTCTTC
>TRBV6-1|TRBJ1-3|-|-
CASSDRGTANTIYF
TGTGCCAGCAGTGATCGGGGGACGGCGAACACCATATATTTT
>TRBV7-9|TRBJ2-1|-|TRBD2
CASSRRLAGEQFF
TGTGCCAGCAGCCGAAGACTAGCGGGGGAGCAGTTCTTC
>TRBV10-3|TRBJ2-4|-|TRBD2
CAISEAVAGGPKNIQYF
TGTGCCATCAGCGAGGCGGTAGCGGGAGGGCCGAAAAACATTCAGTACTTC
>TRBV7-3|TRBJ1-1|-|TRBD1
CASSPGTGQTEAFF
TGTGCCAGCAGCCCCGGGACAGGGCAGACTGAAGCTTTCTTT
>TRBV21-1|TRBJ1-3|-|-
CATPRTLNTIYF
TGTGCCACTCCCCGAACTTTGAACACCATATATTTT
>TRBV7-2|TRBJ2-1|-|TRBD2
CASKLAGVLYEQFF
TGTGCCAGCAAACTAGCGGGAGTTTTGTATGAGCAGTTCTTC
>TRBV27|TRBJ1-1|-|TRBD1
CASSLNGGQAEAFF
TGTGCCAGCAGTCTAAACGGGGGACAGGCTGAAGCTTTCTTT
>TRBV10-3|TRBJ1-1|-|TRBD1
CAITMNTDRVAFF
TGTGCCATCACCATGAATACGGACAGGGTAGCTTTCTTT
>TRBV5-1|TRBJ2-3|-|-
CASSVTGSADTQYF
TGCGCCAGCAGCGTTACCGGGTCCGCAGATACGCAGTATTTT
>TRBV19|TRBJ2-3|-|TRBD1
CASNRGADTQYF
TGTGCCAGTAACAGGGGAGCAGATACGCAGTATTTT
>TRBV5-1|TRBJ2-1|-|TRBD2
CASSPRAGMNEQFF
TGCGCCAGCAGCCCCCGAGCGGGAATGAATGAGCAGTTCTTC
>TRBV28|TRBJ1-6|few|TRBD1
CASRDRGRGTNSPLHF
TGTGCCAGTCGGGACAGGGGTAGAGGGACAAATTCACCCCTCCACTTT
>TRBV5-8|TRBJ1-1|-|TRBD1
CASSFSDRGRVNTEAFF
TGTGCCAGCAGCTTTTCGGACAGGGGAAGGGTGAACACTGAAGCTTTCTTT
>TRBV6-5|TRBJ1-5|-|-
CASSWDINQPQHF
TGTGCCAGCAGCTGGGACATCAATCAGCCCCAGCATTTT
>TRBV28|TRBJ1-5|-|-
CASSSPVGGFNQPQHF
TGTGCCAGCTCCTCTCCCGTGGGAGGGTTTAATCAGCCCCAGCATTTT
>TRBV11-2|TRBJ2-7|once|TRBD1
CASTGTGDYSYEQYF
TGTGCCAGCACCGGGACAGGGGACTACTCCTACGAGCAGTACTTC
>TRBV6-4|TRBJ2-2|-|-
CASSGGANTGELFF
TGTGCCAGCAGTGGGGGGGCGAACACCGGGGAGCTGTTTTTT
>TRBV6-2/TRBV6-3|TRBJ2-5|-|-
CASSYGGETQYF
TGTGCCAGCAGTTACGGGGGGGAGACCCAGTACTTC
>TRBV2|TRBJ2-7|-|-
CASTPDGGYEQYF
TGTGCCAGCACCCCCGACGGGGGATACGAGCAGTACTTC
>TRBV30|TRBJ2-1|-|TRBD2
CAWSLRLAGDEQFF
TGTGCCTGGAGTTTAAGGCTAGCGGGAGATGAGCAGTTCTTC
>TRBV7-8|TRBJ2-1|-|-
CASSHSGFPYNEQFF
TGTGCCAGCAGCCACTCGGGGTTCCCCTACAATGAGCAGTTCTTC
>TRBV10-3|TRBJ2-1|-|-
CAAAFNLDSYNEQFF
TGTGCCGCGGCCTTTAACCTAGACTCCTACAATGAGCAGTTCTTC
>TRBV3-1/TRBV3-2|TRBJ2-5|-|TRBD2
CASSQDDPRGLASQETQYF
TGTGCCAGCAGCCAAGACGACCCACGGGGACTAGCTTCACAAGAGACCCAGTACTTC
>TRBV21-1|TRBJ2-3|-|-
CASSKKRYLSSRFTGTDTQYF
TGTGCCAGCAGCAAAAAGCGTTATCTCAGTAGTCGCTTCACGGGCACAGATACGCAGTATTTT
>TRBV27|TRBJ2-1|-|TRBD1
CASSRSPQGNSYNEQFF
TGTGCCAGCAGCCGATCTCCACAGGGGAACTCCTACAATGAGCAGTTCTTC
>TRBV7-2|TRBJ1-4|-|TRBD1
CASSFYPGTENEKLFF
TGTGCCAGCAGCTTCTACCCCGGGACAGAGAATGAAAAACTGTTTTTT
>TRBV30|TRBJ1-1|-|TRBD1
CAWSRGRTEAFF
TGTGCCTGGAGCAGGGGGCGGACTGAAGCTTTCTTT
>TRBV5-1|TRBJ2-7|-|-
CASSLRTTGTLAYEQYF
TGCGCCAGCAGCTTGCGTACTACCGGGACACTAGCCTACGAGCAGTACTTC
>TRBV28|TRBJ1-1|-|TRBD1
CASTRDRGGTEAFF
TGTGCCAGCACCCGGGACAGGGGAGGCACTGAAGCTTTCTTT
>TRBV7-9|TRBJ1-2|-|-
CASSLIGGVGGYTF
TGTGCCAGCAGCCTAATCGGCGGGGTAGGTGGCTACACCTTC
>TRBV2|TRBJ1-3|-|-
CASSERLRGNTIYF
TGTGCCAGCAGTGAACGCTTGCGTGGAAACACCATATATTTT
>TRBV7-6|TRBJ2-7|-|-
CASSSRLSSEQYF
TGTGCCAGCAGCTCACGACTCTCCTCCGAGCAGTACTTC
>TRBV3-1/TRBV3-2|TRBJ2-7|-|-
CASSHRGSYEQYF
TGTGCCAGCAGCCACAGGGGCTCCTACGAGCAGTACTTC
>TRBV7-2|TRBJ1-1|-|TRBD1
CASSFHRGSEAFF
TGTGCCAGCAGCTTCCACAGGGGAAGTGAAGCTTTCTTT
>TRBV6-4|TRBJ2-1|few|TRBD2
CASSDSFVASGYNEQFF
TGTGCCAGCAGTGACTCGTTTGTTGCTAGCGGCTACAATGAGCAGTTCTTC
>TRBV9|TRBJ2-1|-|TRBD2
CASSPQRTSAYNEQFF
TGTGCCAGCAGCCCCCAGAGGACTAGCGCCTACAATGAGCAGTTCTTC
>TRBV6-5|TRBJ2-7|once|TRBD1
CASSPGTGYYEQYF
TGTGCCAGCAGTCCCGGGACAGGGTACTACGAGCAGTACTTC
>TRBV2|TRBJ2-7|-|-
CASSAQAGSSYEQYF
TGTGCCAGCAGTGCCCAGGCGGGAAGCTCCTACGAGCAGTACTTC
>TRBV27|TRBJ1-5|-|TRBD1
CASSTRTGRVQPQHF
TGTGCCAGCAGTACCCGGACAGGGAGGGTTCAGCCCCAGCATTTT
>TRBV5-1|TRBJ1-1|-|TRBD1
CASSEQGAGDTEAFF
TGCGCCAGCAGCGAGCAGGGGGCGGGGGACACTGAAGCTTTCTTT